The 10 T cell receptor beta chains given below trace back to one sample, sequenced in a study of T-cell reconstitution after alpha-beta-depleted transplantation in children. Unique molecular identifiers were used to barcode this TCRbeta library. Each CDR3 protein gets one entry after TCRdb re-called the PCR reads with MiXCR. The sample records hundreds of thousands of distinct CDR3 sequences, roughly 14% being singletons. The material sequenced was PBMCs, taken before TCRalphabeta/CD19-depleted stem cell transplant. The receptors stem from a girl aged 2 to 10 with congenital amegakaryocytic thrombocytopenia, due to receive a stem cell transplant.

This clonotype was observed many times. The chain carries TRBV5-1 and TRBJ2-5, with 9 nucleotides matching TRBD1. Unmatched junction bases numbered 5, after V lost 4 bases and J lost 4 bases. Germline V gene lookup returns CDR1 SGHRS and CDR2 YFSETQ. This CDR3 spans 14 amino acids. The CDR3, as DNA: TGCGCCAGCAGCCGACAGGGGGATTTAGAGACCCAGTACTTC. The encoded protein is CASSRQGDLETQYF.

CDR3 coding DNA: TGTGCCAGCAGCTTCTTGGCGGGAGGTGGGTACAATGAGCAGTTCTTC. Amino acids: CASSFLAGGGYNEQFF. The chain uses TRBV5-6 and TRBJ2-1; 8 positions agree with TRBD2. The V and J ends lost 2 bases and 4 bases, in that order; junction bases with no gene match: 8. The CDR3 covers 16 residues. In germline, CDR1 is SGHDT, CDR2 YYEEEE.

Only a few counts were recorded for this clonotype. The genes are TRBV5-5 and TRBJ1-5; possibly TRBD1 for D (5 bases). V shed 1 base and J shed 7 bases, with 9 bases lying between them. The germline gives CDR1 SGHKS, CDR2 YYEKEE (reference sequence). The CDR3 consists of 13 residues. CDR3 amino acids: CASSLNWGQPQHF. CDR3 DNA: TGTGCCAGCAGCTTGAACTGGGGGCAGCCCCAGCATTTT.

At least ten counts were recorded for this clonotype. The chain links TRBV29-1 to TRBJ2-7; D not resolved. CDR1 is SQVTM and CDR2 is ANQGSEA in the germline V gene. The V end was cut by 4 bases, the J end by 6 bases, with 16 bases between. The CDR3 covers 13 residues. The DNA for the CDR3 is TGCAGCGTTGTAGTAGGTGCGGATAGCGAGCAGTACTTC. This gives the protein CSVVVGADSEQYF.

The gene calls are TRBV12-5 and TRBJ1-4; D uncertain. V was clipped by 0 bases and J by 2 bases, with 13 bases between them. From germline, CDR1 is LGHNT and CDR2 FRNRAP. CDR3 size: 17 residues. In DNA form, the CDR3 reads TGTGCTAGTGGTTTGGTAGGGAAGGGTGCTACTAATGAAAAACTGTTTTTT. It specifies CASGLVGKGATNEKLFF.

There are many counts of this clonotype. V gene TRBV28 combines with J gene TRBJ2-2, with 10 positions matching TRBD1. This CDR3 spans 16 amino acids. Unmatched junction bases numbered 6, after V lost 4 bases and J lost 4 bases. CDR1 MDHEN and CDR2 SYDVKM come from the germline V gene. This CDR3 is CASSSGTGASTGELFF. CDR3 nucleotides: TGTGCCAGCAGTTCTGGGACAGGGGCATCCACCGGGGAGCTGTTTTTT.

This clonotype has a count of ten or more. The chain is built from TRBV7-9 and TRBJ2-7; 8 bases agree with TRBD2. Per the germline V gene, CDR1 is SEHNR and CDR2 is FQNEAQ (reference sequence). CDR3 length: 15 amino acids. The junction had 4 bases not matched to a gene; V was cut back by 1 base and J by 2 bases. CDR3 region: CASSLVAGSPYEQYF. The CDR3 DNA is TGTGCCAGCAGCTTAGTAGCGGGGTCCCCCTACGAGCAGTACTTC.

The sample holds many counts of this clonotype. The chain employs TRBV7-8 and TRBJ2-4; 12 nucleotides line up with TRBD1. The V segment lost 5 bases and the J segment 2 bases; nucleotides outside the gene matches: 16. This CDR3 is 20 amino acids long. The germline V gene has CDR1 SGHVS and CDR2 FQNEAQ. CDR3 in amino acids: CASSLRAGQGALMTKNIQYF. The CDR3 DNA reads TGTGCCAGCAGCCTCCGGGCGGGACAGGGGGCGTTAATGACCAAAAACATTCAGTACTTC.

The chain employs TRBV12-5 and TRBJ2-3, with D possibly being TRBD2 (6 bases). V was cut by 1 base and J by 4 bases, with 15 bases left in between. The germline CDR1 and CDR2 sequences are LGHNT and FRNRAP. This CDR3 has 16 amino acids. The CDR3 region is CASGLATPSVPDTQYF. DNA for the CDR3: TGTGCTAGTGGTTTGGCCACCCCTAGCGTACCAGATACGCAGTATTTT.

This clonotype appeared many times. CDR3 nucleotides: TGTGCCAGCAGCCCGACAGGGGTTGAAGGCTATGGCTACACCTTC. This gives the protein CASSPTGVEGYGYTF. The rearrangement uses TRBV12-3 or TRBV12-4 and TRBJ1-2; 8 positions agree with TRBD1. The V and J ends lost 6 bases and 4 bases, in that order; junction bases with no gene match: 10. The CDR3 is made up of 15 amino acids.